Presented here are 21 T cell receptor beta chains from one specimen sequenced in a study of cytomegalovirus exposure and HLA in healthy donors. 60 Vbeta and 13 Jbeta primers were used in PCR. The protocol was immunoSEQ multiplex PCR, while the TCRdb copy is restricted to in-frame clones and leaves out a portion. Among roughly 140,000 clones, 75% to 80% were seen once, and the ten largest hold nearly 5%. The sample taken for sequencing was PBMCs. Receptor source: a woman between 45 and 60 years old in good health and CMV-seronegative.

The chain is built from TRBV2 and TRBJ1-2; a possible D gene is TRBD1 (5 bases). This CDR3 is 15 amino acids long. From germline, CDR1 is SNHLY and CDR2 FYNNEI. The V end was cut by 0 bases, the J end by 2 bases, with 10 bases between. In DNA, the CDR3 is TGTGCCAGCAGTGAAGCGGGGGGGATGAACTATGGCTACACCTTC. Translating it yields CASSEAGGMNYGYTF.

The CDR3 region has the DNA TGTGCCAGTAGTATAGGACAGGGGGCAGTAGGTACTGAAGCTTTCTTT. Translated, it gives CASSIGQGAVGTEAFF. This chain uses TRBV19 with TRBJ1-1, with 10 bases aligning to TRBD1. Losses at the gene ends were 1 base for V and 5 bases for J; bases not matched to a gene: 7. CDR1 and CDR2 (germline): LNHDA, SQIVND (reference sequence). This CDR3 has 16 residues.

On this clone: Relative to the germline gene, one junction end is altered; a read error may explain this. The CDR3 here is CASSLGTTNEKLFF. Here the CDR3 DNA reads TGTGCCAGCAGCTTAGGGACAACAAATGAAAAACTGTTTTTT. The rearrangement joins TRBV2 to TRBJ1-4, with a tentative D call TRBD1 (6 bases). This CDR3 spans 14 amino acids. CDR1 SNHLY and CDR2 FYNNEI come from the germline V gene.

This chain joins TRBV7-6 and TRBJ2-7; TRBD2 might be the D (5 bases). Germline-derived CDR1 and CDR2 are SGHVS and FNYEAQ. The V end was cut by 4 bases, the J end by 3 bases, with 13 bases between. This CDR3 region has 14 residues. CDR3 in amino acids: CASSSGSLGYEQYF. DNA for the CDR3: TGTGCCAGCAGCTCGGGATCCCTCGGCTACGAGCAGTACTTC.

This sequence joins TRBV5-1 and TRBJ2-3, with D uncertain. Trimming cost V 0 bases and J 7 bases, with 9 bases left between them. The V gene's germline CDR1 is SGHRS and CDR2 YFSETQ. This CDR3 is built from 13 residues. CDR3 sequence: CASSLVPPNTQYF. As DNA, the CDR3 is TGCGCCAGCAGCTTGGTCCCTCCTAATACGCAGTATTTT.

V and J are TRBV4-2 and TRBJ2-2; perhaps TRBD2 as D (5 bases). Germline CDR1 and CDR2: LGHNA and YNFKEQ. The CDR3 covers 14 residues. V lost 0 bases and J 6 bases, leaving 8 bases between the germline ends. CDR3 protein: CASSQEEVPGELFF. The CDR3 DNA is TGTGCCAGCAGCCAAGAGGAGGTACCCGGGGAGCTGTTTTTT.

V is TRBV5-6 and J is TRBJ2-2; D is ambiguous. The V and J ends lost 0 bases and 1 base respectively, with 4 bases between them. The CDR3 consists of 14 residues. Germline loops: CDR1 SGHDT, CDR2 YYEEEE. CDR3: CASSLAQNTGELFF. The CDR3 DNA reads as TGTGCCAGCAGCTTGGCACAGAACACCGGGGAGCTGTTTTTT.

The sample holds one count of this clone. The CDR3: CASSSGLVLNNEQFF. CDR3 bases: TGTGCCAGCAGTTCGGGACTAGTGCTCAACAATGAGCAGTTCTTC. The rearrangement links TRBV5-4 to TRBJ2-1; 8 bases align to TRBD2. CDR3 length equals 15 residues. V was clipped by 5 bases and J by 5 bases; unmatched bases: 9. The germline V gene encodes CDR1 SGHNT and CDR2 YYREEE (reference sequence).

Comment on this clone: Other nucleotide sequences from this sample produce the same CDR3. The V call is TRBV5-4, the J call TRBJ2-5; D is ambiguous. CDR3 size: 15 residues. Trimming shortened V by 4 bases and J by 2 bases, and 15 bases separated the two germline ends. The germline CDR1 and CDR2 sequences are SGHNT and YYREEE (reference sequence). CDR3 in amino acids: CASSVDLQAQETQYF. CDR3 bases: TGTGCCAGCAGCGTAGACCTCCAAGCGCAAGAGACCCAGTACTTC.

The chain carries TRBV4-1 and TRBJ1-6; no definite D call. V shed 1 base and J shed 10 bases, with 17 bases lying between them. The CDR3 has 16 amino acids. Germline CDR1 reads MGHRA; CDR2 reads YSYEKL. CDR3 sequence (DNA): TGCGCCAGCAGCCAAGCCTCGGGGATAGGAGAATCACCCCTCCACTTT. Its translation: CASSQASGIGESPLHF.

The chain carries TRBV10-3 and TRBJ1-2; 9 bases fit TRBD1. CDR1 is ENHRY and CDR2 is SYGVKD in the germline V gene. This CDR3 is built from 13 residues. V trimming: 8 bases; J trimming: 1 base; junction bases outside the gene matches: 2. The CDR3 sequence is CAIRTGDNYGYTF. Here the CDR3 DNA reads TGTGCCATCCGGACAGGGGATAACTATGGCTACACCTTC.

The rearrangement joins TRBV6-1 to TRBJ2-7, with 7 positions matching TRBD2. CDR1 is MNHNS and CDR2 is SASEGT in the germline V gene. J gave up 3 bases and V 10 bases, and 12 bases lay outside the gene matches. The CDR3 covers 14 residues. CDR3 protein: CATTLGTTFYEQYF. CDR3 nucleotides: TGTGCCACCACCTTAGGGACTACCTTCTACGAGCAGTACTTC.

The chain uses TRBV23-1 and TRBJ1-4; D gene uncertain. TRBV23-1 belongs to the ORF category, with a function that is uncertain. The CDR3 is 16 residues long. Trimming left V 5 bases short and J 8 bases short, with 21 bases between. Here the CDR3 reads CASSCSSPLVEEKLFF. CDR3 DNA: TGCGCCAGCAGTTGTTCCTCCCCCTTGGTCGAGGAAAAACTGTTTTTT.

This clone was observed a few times. The genes are TRBV5-1 and TRBJ2-3; D uncertain. Germline assignment: CDR1 SGHRS and CDR2 YFSETQ. V was pared by 2 bases and J by 1 base, with 5 bases between. The CDR3 has 13 amino acids. CDR3 region: CASSFPGTDTQYF. The CDR3 nucleotides read TGCGCCAGCAGCTTCCCCGGCACAGATACGCAGTATTTT.

This rearrangement joins TRBV27 to TRBJ1-3; TRBD1 aligns across 8 bases. The V gene's germline CDR1 is MNHEY and CDR2 SMNVEV (reference sequence). The CDR3 has 14 amino acids. V gave up 2 bases and J gave up 3 bases; unmatched junction bases: 0. The CDR3 region has the DNA TGTGCCAGCAGTTTAGACAGGGGTGGAAACACCATATATTTT. It translates to CASSLDRGGNTIYF.

This chain uses TRBV10-1 with TRBJ1-6, with D perhaps TRBD1 (6 bases). Per germline, CDR1 WNHNN and CDR2 SYGVQD (reference sequence). The CDR3 has 13 amino acids. V shed 10 bases and J shed 6 bases, with 13 bases lying between them. Here the CDR3 DNA reads TGCGCCACTGCGGACAGTACTAATTCACCCCTCCACTTT. As protein: CATADSTNSPLHF.

V gene TRBV5-6 combines with J gene TRBJ1-6; 7 bases fit TRBD1. CDR3 length equals 16 residues. The V segment lost 0 bases and the J segment 2 bases; nucleotides outside the gene matches: 2. Germline CDR1 is SGHDT and CDR2 is YYEEEE. The CDR3 DNA reads TGTGCCAGCAGCTTGGTAGGGGGCGCCTATAATTCACCCCTCCACTTT. Translating gives CASSLVGGAYNSPLHF. Combining the CDR3 with reference TRBV5-6 and TRBJ1-6 gives the whole variable domain DAGVTQSPTHLIKTRGQQVTLRCSPKSGHDTVSWYQQALGQGPQFIFQYYEEEERQRGNFPDRFSGHQFPNYSSELNVNALLLGDSALYLCASSLVGGAYNSPLHFGNGTRLTVT.

The chain carries TRBV7-2 and TRBJ2-2, with D maybe TRBD2 (6 bases). Trimming removed 7 bases at V and 4 bases at J, with 22 bases between. Germline values: CDR1 SGHTA, CDR2 FQGNSA. This CDR3 is 17 amino acids long. The CDR3 loop reads CASTLVGGAKGTGELFF. In DNA, the CDR3 is TGTGCCAGCACCCTCGTGGGGGGTGCTAAGGGCACCGGGGAGCTGTTTTTT.

CDR3 coding DNA: TGTGCCAGCAGCTTGGCCGGCAGCGGGGGGGCGAGATCCTACAATGAGCAGTTCTTC. Its translation is CASSLAGSGGARSYNEQFF. This chain connects TRBV5-4 to TRBJ2-1, with 10 bases lining up with TRBD2. From germline, CDR1 is SGHNT and CDR2 YYREEE (reference sequence). J was trimmed by 1 base and V by 0 bases; bases with no gene match: 10. This CDR3 comprises 19 residues.

The rearrangement links TRBV18 to TRBJ1-3, with a possible D match to TRBD1 (6 bases). There are 16 residues in the CDR3. The germline V gene has CDR1 KGHSH and CDR2 LQKENI. Trimming took off 3 bases at V and 0 bases at J, with 12 bases between the two ends. The CDR3 region has the DNA TGTGCCAGCTCACCCACCTGGGACAACTCTGGAAACACCATATATTTT. Translation gives CASSPTWDNSGNTIYF.

J is TRBJ2-5 and V is TRBV28; D call uncertain. The end of the DNA aligns better with TRBJ2-7, so the J call may be wrong. CDR1 MDHEN and CDR2 SYDVKM come from the germline V gene. The length of the CDR3 is 11 residues. Here the CDR3 DNA reads TGTGCCAGCAGGCTGAACTACGAGCAGTACTTC. Translated, it gives CASRLNYEQYF.